This TCR beta chain was captured by sequencing in a study of cytomegalovirus exposure and HLA in healthy donors. This CDR3 contains 13 residues. V was cut by 6 bases and J by 5 bases, with 14 bases left in between. Germline assignment: CDR1 MNHNS and CDR2 SASEGT. In the case of this clone: The antigen remains undetermined.

The PCR was carried out with 60 Vbeta primers and 13 Jbeta primers. The data were produced by immunoSEQ multiplex PCR, yet TCRdb's version contains in-frame clones alone and is incomplete. The table records approximately 130,000 clones, 85% of them present only once. Notes on the study in general: A later look showed TCR association rates differing by HLA locus, highest for DRB1 and lowest for HLA-C. A missense variant in DCLRE1C was later tied to TCR beta V- and J-gene trimming.

Specimen: PBMCs. The chain links TRBV6-1 to TRBJ2-7; possible D gene TRBD2, 6 bases. The TCR was taken from a woman aged 25-40 years in good health and CMV-seropositive. This CDR3 reads CASRLPGGDEQYF. The CDR3 nucleotides read TGTGCCAGCAGACTCCCCGGAGGGGACGAGCAGTACTTC.